The rows below give T cell receptor beta chains drawn from one sample of a study of T cell responses to AZD1222 COVID-19 vaccine. Repertoires were generated with immunoSEQ multiplex PCR, while TCRdb's copy carries only in-frame clones and drops some. The repertoire holds about 94,000 clones, roughly 90% seen once, with about 14% in the top ten. Material: peripheral blood, obtained on day 0 of AZD1222 vaccination. Receptors originate from an adult in good health. CDR3s leave out the opening cysteine and the closing phenylalanine or tryptophan.

j_call | v_call | cdr3_aa
TRBJ2-2 | TRBV4-2 | ASSHRVRDRGSTGELF
TRBJ2-2 | TRBV27 | ASRRQGETGELF
TRBJ2-3 | TRBV5-6 | ASSFPRGGTDTQY
TRBJ2-2 | TRBV11-3 | ASSLGDRYTGELF
TRBJ2-7 | TRBV7-3 | ASSPGGRYEQY
TRBJ1-6 | TRBV3-1/TRBV3-2 | ASSQESSGRSPLH
TRBJ2-3 | TRBV5-1 | ASSFRTSSYTDTQY
TRBJ2-1 | TRBV19 | ASSISFGENEQF
TRBJ1-1 | TRBV28 | ASSLSQGQAKVSDEEAF
TRBJ1-1 | TRBV9 | ASSHNKNDTNTEAF
TRBJ2-1 | TRBV19 | ASISRLGLDNEQF